The clone carrying this TCR beta chain was seen a handful of times. RNA transcripts were the template for amplifying TCR beta CDR3 regions. Primed by the HTBI set, a first-round RT-PCR was run on the TCR CDR3. TCRdb re-derived calls from the multiplex PCR reads in MiXCR, one entry per CDR3 protein. This sample has 700,000 or so distinct CDR3 sequences; about 17% occur once, and the top ten carry around 8.1%. This entry is derived from a study of T cells in Graves' hyperthyroidism and ophthalmopathy. Study-level information: Peripheral blood was secured at the point of initial diagnosis, before any treatment.

The definition of stable Graves' hyperthyroidism was no ophthalmopathy progression within 18 months. Lactation, pregnancy, other autoimmune disease or uncontrolled infection led to exclusion of patients. Sequenced input: blood. The receptor's source is a young man with Graves' hyperthyroidism.

For the CDR3, the DNA is TGCAGCGTGGGGACAGGGACCGAGCAGTACTTC. It is translated as CSVGTGTEQYF. The chain links TRBV29-1 to TRBJ2-7; 9 bases line up with TRBD1. Trimming removed 6 bases from V and 6 bases from J; junction bases left unmatched: 3. This CDR3 comprises 11 residues. CDR1 is SQVTM and CDR2 is ANQGSEA in the germline V gene.